The sequence of this T cell receptor (beta chain) was determined in a study of shared clonotypes between healthy human individuals. Study-wide background: CD4 naive cells filled three plates per donor, CD4 memory three, CD8 naive two and CD8 memory one.

V was clipped by 4 bases and J by 9 bases, with 22 bases between them. The germline gives CDR1 SEHNR, CDR2 FQNEAQ (reference sequence). CDR3 length: 16 residues. Repertoires were generated with immunoSEQ multiplex PCR, while TCRdb's copy carries only in-frame clones and drops some. The data contain 80,000 to 100,000 clones, 60% to 70% of them singletons. CD8 memory was a combination that joined CD45RO+ cells with CCR7-negative CD45RA+ TemRA cells. This clone was seen repeatedly, ten times or more. Sequenced input: memory CD8+ T cells sorted from blood. Subset in this sample: CD45RO+ cells pooled with CCR7-negative TemRA cells. This chain joins TRBV7-9 and TRBJ2-1, with D perhaps matching TRBD1 (6 bases). The sequence came from a man aged 30-40 years in good health. DNA of the CDR3: TGTGCCAGCAGCTCCGGGACACCCGGTCGTGAGAGTGAGCAGTTCTTC. It encodes CASSSGTPGRESEQFF.